This paragraph covers one T cell receptor beta chain sequence. Participants were aged about 18 to 90 years, lived in around 22 US areas, and enrolled virtually. In assigning cohorts, the study relied on participant-reported clinical history. Symptom resolution, clearance, or two negative PCRs marked donors in Cohort 3 as recovered. The entry originates in a study of blood T cell repertoires in COVID-19. About the research overall: The analysed material was cDNA or gDNA that came from T cells, B-cell-depleted T cells, or PBMCs.

Germline CDR1 KGHSH, CDR2 LQKENI. The CDR3 has 15 residues. V dropped 1 base and J dropped 3; count of bases not matched to a gene: 1. Profiling relied on immunoSEQ multiplex PCR, and the TCRdb table lists in-frame clones only, not all of them. The data show 300,000 to 350,000 clones, about 90% seen once. J is TRBJ2-1 and V is TRBV18, with 9 bases identical to TRBD1. The sample was PBMCs or T cells enriched from blood (not recorded which). The source of this sequence is a man under 40 who had recovered from COVID-19. In nucleotides, the CDR3 is TGTGCCAGCTCACCACGGGACAGGGACTACAATGAGCAGTTCTTC. Amino acids: CASSPRDRDYNEQFF.